The 27 T cell receptor beta chains given below trace back to one sample, sequenced in a study of shared clonotypes between healthy human individuals. Libraries were prepared by immunoSEQ multiplex PCR; TCRdb keeps only in-frame clonotypes and omits some of them. The table records about 2,500,000 clones, approximately 94% of them present only once. Source material: naive CD4+ T cells sorted from blood. Subset reported: CD45RA+ positively selected. Source of these receptors: a man younger than 30 in good health.

The rearrangement uses TRBV5-6 and TRBJ1-4, with TRBD1 identical over 7 bases. The CDR3 is 14 residues long. Germline V gene lookup returns CDR1 SGHDT and CDR2 YYEEEE. V shed 4 bases and J 6 bases; nucleotides not matched to a gene: 6. For the CDR3, the DNA is TGTGCCAGCAGCCAGACAGGGTTCTATGAAAAACTGTTTTTT. Translated: CASSQTGFYEKLFF.

The V and J genes are TRBV5-5 and TRBJ2-3; the D is unclear. The V end was cut by 5 bases, the J end by 4 bases, with 14 bases between. This CDR3 has 14 residues. From germline, CDR1 is SGHKS and CDR2 YYEKEE (reference sequence). CDR3 residues: CASSSQLPPDTQYF. The CDR3 nucleotides are TGTGCCAGCAGTTCCCAACTACCCCCAGATACGCAGTATTTT.

The gene calls are TRBV5-1 and TRBJ2-7; 8 bases agree with TRBD1. V shed 4 bases and J 4 bases; nucleotides not matched to a gene: 7. The germline CDR1 and CDR2 sequences are SGHRS and YFSETQ. The CDR3 extends over 14 amino acids. CDR3 coding DNA: TGCGCCAGCAGCCTGGACAGGGACCAATACGAGCAGTACTTC. It codes for CASSLDRDQYEQYF.

On this clone itself: Other DNA variants within this sample encode the same CDR3. V and J are TRBV7-9 and TRBJ1-6; TRBD1 agrees at 9 bases. In germline, CDR1 is SEHNR, CDR2 FQNEAQ (reference sequence). This CDR3 has 15 amino acids. V trimming: 1 base; J trimming: 9 bases; junction bases outside the gene matches: 4. As DNA, the CDR3 is TGTGCCAGCAGCTTAGAGACAGGGGGTGGTTCACCCCTCCACTTT. Protein: CASSLETGGGSPLHF.

This clone came up a few times. The genes are TRBV7-9 and TRBJ1-1; D is unresolved. CDR1 is SEHNR, CDR2 FQNEAQ, per germline (reference sequence). With 7 bases removed from V and 1 base from J, the gap between germline ends came to 10 bases. The CDR3 spans 13 residues. The CDR3 DNA reads TGTGCCAGCACCCGAACTGAGAACACTGAAGCTTTCTTT. Its translation: CASTRTENTEAFF.

The rearrangement joins TRBV7-2 to TRBJ1-1; tentative D call: TRBD1 (5 bases). The CDR3 loop spans 14 amino acids. The V end was cut by 4 bases, the J end by 1 base, with 10 bases between. Germline CDR1 SGHTA, CDR2 FQGNSA. The CDR3 reads CASSSRQRNTEAFF. In nucleotides, the CDR3 is TGTGCCAGCAGCTCTCGACAGAGGAACACTGAAGCTTTCTTT.

This chain links TRBV7-9 with TRBJ2-2; a possible D gene is TRBD2 (5 bases). Germline lookup yields CDR1 SEHNR and CDR2 FQNEAQ (reference sequence). This CDR3 is built from 19 residues. Trimming removed 1 base at V and 5 bases at J, with 23 bases between. CDR3 loop: CASSLVVVTGIPFTGELFF. In nucleotides, the CDR3 is TGTGCCAGCAGCTTAGTTGTGGTTACGGGGATTCCCTTTACCGGGGAGCTGTTTTTT.

The chain couples TRBV5-1 to TRBJ2-1; 14 nucleotides line up with TRBD2. V gave up 3 bases and J gave up 8 bases; unmatched junction bases: 7. The CDR3 is made up of 16 amino acids. From germline, CDR1 is SGHRS and CDR2 YFSETQ. The CDR3, as DNA: TGCGCCAGCAGCTCCGAGACTAGCGGGGGGGCCTATGAGCAGTTCTTC. Translation gives CASSSETSGGAYEQFF.

This chain links TRBV7-9 with TRBJ2-7; tentatively, D is TRBD2 (6 bases). The CDR3 covers 15 residues. V shed 5 bases and J shed 7 bases, with 21 bases lying between them. CDR1 is SEHNR and CDR2 is FQNEAQ in the germline V gene (reference sequence). The CDR3 coding sequence is TGTGCCAGCAGCCCCCTCACGGGAGTAGGAGTGGAGCAGTACTTC. Encoded protein: CASSPLTGVGVEQYF.

This clone was observed a single time. V usage is TRBV2 and J usage is TRBJ2-1; 7 bases match TRBD1. CDR3 length: 14 amino acids. V lost 6 bases to trimming and J lost 6 bases; unmatched junction nucleotides: 8. Germline CDR1 SNHLY, CDR2 FYNNEI. The CDR3 loop reads CASRDRVDFNEQFF. In DNA, the CDR3 is TGTGCCAGCAGAGACAGGGTGGACTTCAATGAGCAGTTCTTC.

The sample holds one count of this clone. The chain is built from TRBV11-2 and TRBJ1-4; weak D call: TRBD1 (6 bases). The germline V gene encodes CDR1 SGHAT and CDR2 FQNNGV. Trimming took off 6 bases at V and 8 bases at J, with 16 bases between the two ends. The CDR3 covers 14 residues. For the CDR3, the DNA is TGTGCCAGCAGTCCCCACAGGGCCCCCGAAAAACTGTTTTTT. Translation: CASSPHRAPEKLFF. The complete variable domain, with remaining parts taken from reference TRBV11-2 and TRBJ1-4, reads EAGVAQSPRYKIIEKRQSVAFWCNPISGHATLYWYQQILGQGPKLLIQFQNNGVVDDSQLPKDRFSAERLKGVDSTLKIQPAKLEDSAVYLCASSPHRAPEKLFFGSGTQLSVL.

This chain joins TRBV6-1 and TRBJ1-2, with TRBD1 as a possible D gene (5 bases). Germline CDR1 MNHNS, CDR2 SASEGT. Trimming shortened V by 5 bases and J by 3 bases, and 16 bases separated the two germline ends. The CDR3 contains 15 residues. The CDR3 region is CASSRSTGGDYGYTF. Here the CDR3 DNA reads TGTGCCAGCAGTAGAAGTACAGGAGGAGACTATGGCTACACCTTC.

A few counts support this clone. This rearrangement joins TRBV27 to TRBJ1-2; D might be TRBD1 (6 bases). This CDR3 is built from 14 residues. CDR1 is MNHEY and CDR2 is SMNVEV in the germline V gene (reference sequence). The V gene lost 6 bases and the J gene lost 4 bases, with 15 bases spanning the gap. The CDR3, as DNA: TGTGCCAGCAGCCCCTCCGGGACATCCTATGGCTACACCTTC. Its translation is CASSPSGTSYGYTF.

As for this clone: This sample includes further DNA sequences coding for the same CDR3. The chain recombines TRBV29-1 with TRBJ2-5, with D tentatively TRBD2 (6 bases). Germline CDR1 is SQVTM and CDR2 is ANQGSEA. The V and J ends lost 3 bases and 5 bases respectively, with 13 bases between them. The CDR3 length is 13 residues. CDR3 sequence reads: CSVEEGPRETQYF. Here the CDR3 DNA reads TGCAGCGTTGAGGAGGGACCTCGGGAGACCCAGTACTTC.

This chain uses TRBV2 with TRBJ2-3; TRBD2 is a possible D gene (5 bases). The CDR3 runs to 12 residues. V was trimmed by 6 bases and J by 6 bases, leaving 10 bases between them. From germline, CDR1 is SNHLY and CDR2 FYNNEI. CDR3 bases: TGTGCCAGCAGCCGGGAAATGGATACGCAGTATTTT. It translates to CASSREMDTQYF.

The V call is TRBV10-3, the J call TRBJ2-7; D is undetermined. The V gene lost 7 bases and the J gene lost 0 bases, with 4 bases spanning the gap. CDR3 length: 11 residues. Per germline, CDR1 ENHRY and CDR2 SYGVKD. CDR3 sequence reads: CAITDSYEQYF. CDR3 DNA: TGTGCCATCACAGACTCCTACGAGCAGTACTTC.

The J gene is TRBJ2-4, the V gene TRBV2; D might be TRBD1 (6 bases). Per the germline V gene, CDR1 is SNHLY and CDR2 is FYNNEI. V lost 6 bases and J lost 0, with 18 bases in between. The CDR3 is 17 amino acids. CDR3 loop: CASRGDKGLLAKNIQYF. The CDR3 nucleotides read TGTGCCAGCAGGGGGGACAAAGGCCTTCTAGCCAAAAACATTCAGTACTTC.

The rearrangement uses TRBV11-2 and TRBJ1-6, with D uncertain. The V end lost 1 base, the J end lost 5 bases, and 9 bases lay between the germline ends. Germline V CDR1 and CDR2: SGHAT, FQNNGV. CDR3 length equals 15 residues. The chain's CDR3 is CASSLGLRDNSPLHF. DNA for the CDR3: TGTGCCAGCAGCTTAGGCCTCAGAGATAATTCACCCCTCCACTTT.

A word on this clone: This specimen includes other DNA sequences encoding the same CDR3. CDR3 protein: CASSRPGQGAYEQYF. CDR3 DNA sequence: TGTGCCAGCTCACGACCGGGACAGGGAGCCTACGAGCAGTACTTC. V and J are TRBV18 and TRBJ2-7; TRBD1 matches at 9 bases. Germline V gene sequence: CDR1 KGHSH, CDR2 LQKENI. V dropped 4 bases and J dropped 2; count of bases not matched to a gene: 6. This CDR3 region has 15 residues.

The chain carries TRBV25-1 and TRBJ2-5; D is ambiguous. V was trimmed by 11 bases and J by 4 bases, leaving 14 bases between them. Germline CDR1 and CDR2: MGHDK and SYGVNS. The CDR3 covers 12 residues. Written as DNA, the CDR3 is TGTGCCTCCTCCGGTGGGCTAGAGACCCAGTACTTC. It codes for CASSGGLETQYF.

With respect to this clone: The same CDR3 is also encoded by other DNA sequences in this sample. V gene TRBV6-5 combines with J gene TRBJ1-2; D is undetermined. This CDR3 spans 14 amino acids. The V gene's germline CDR1 is MNHEY and CDR2 SVGAGI. V lost 3 bases, J lost 4 bases, and 12 bases lay in between. The CDR3 bases are TGTGCCAGCAGTTATATGCGCGGCCTCTATGGCTACACCTTC. As protein: CASSYMRGLYGYTF.

The chain combines TRBV19 with TRBJ1-6; a possible D gene is TRBD1 (6 bases). With 7 bases removed from V and 11 bases from J, the gap between germline ends came to 24 bases. From germline, CDR1 is LNHDA and CDR2 SQIVND (reference sequence). This CDR3 spans 16 amino acids. The DNA for the CDR3 is TGTGCCAGTACCTCAACGAGGGGGACGGGATCCGCACCCCTCCACTTT. It translates to CASTSTRGTGSAPLHF.

This rearrangement joins TRBV11-2 to TRBJ2-5; TRBD1 aligns across 8 bases. Losses at the gene ends were 5 bases for V and 6 bases for J; bases not matched to a gene: 8. The CDR3 runs to 14 residues. Germline lookup yields CDR1 SGHAT and CDR2 FQNNGV. The CDR3 nucleotides are TGTGCCAGCAGCCCAGTGGGACAGGTACAGACCCAGTACTTC. Amino acid sequence: CASSPVGQVQTQYF.

This chain joins TRBV9 and TRBJ2-3; 10 bases are a match to TRBD2. The V and J ends lost 3 bases and 2 bases, in that order; junction bases with no gene match: 6. The CDR3 is made up of 16 amino acids. The germline gives CDR1 SGDLS, CDR2 YYNGEE. In DNA, the CDR3 is TGTGCCAGCAGCGGTTTAGCGGGGGGCAACACAGATACGCAGTATTTT. Residues: CASSGLAGGNTDTQYF.

The chain carries TRBV7-2 and TRBJ2-5, with 8 bases fitting TRBD1. V was clipped by 4 bases and J by 4 bases; unmatched bases: 8. The CDR3 is 15 residues long. Per germline, CDR1 SGHTA and CDR2 FQGNSA. Written as DNA, the CDR3 is TGTGCCAGCAGCTCCAGGACAGGGCGTCCAGAGACCCAGTACTTC. Protein sequence: CASSSRTGRPETQYF.

The rearrangement links TRBV6-6 to TRBJ1-6; D not resolved. Germline lookup yields CDR1 MNHNY and CDR2 SVGAGI (reference sequence). Trimming removed 2 bases from V and 10 bases from J, with 6 bases in between. The CDR3 is 12 residues long. The CDR3 DNA follows: TGTGCCAGCAGTTACGAGGGCTCACCCCTCCACTTT. Translation gives CASSYEGSPLHF.

The chain employs TRBV15 and TRBJ2-3, with 11 bases aligning to TRBD2. In germline, CDR1 is LNHNV, CDR2 YYDKDF (reference sequence). The CDR3 extends over 16 amino acids. V was clipped by 3 bases and J by 5 bases; unmatched bases: 7. This CDR3 reads CATSSPIAGGQDTQYF. CDR3 DNA: TGTGCCACCAGCAGCCCTATAGCGGGAGGGCAAGATACGCAGTATTTT.